Below are 6 T cell receptor beta chains sequenced from a single sample in a study of blood T cell repertoires in COVID-19. Profiled with immunoSEQ multiplex PCR; TCRdb holds only in-frame clones, not every one. The repertoire has roughly 40,000 clones, 90% of them found once; the top ten carry roughly 2.8%. Sequences were obtained from peripheral blood. The source is a man aged 45 to 65 with active COVID-19.

The chain recombines TRBV28 with TRBJ1-5; 9 bases are a match to TRBD1. CDR1 and CDR2 (germline): MDHEN, SYDVKM. J lost 7 bases, V lost 1 base, and 8 bases had no gene match. The CDR3 has 16 residues. The DNA of the CDR3 is TGTGCCAGCAGTTTATACAGGGGGCCTTTTGGACAGCCCCAGCATTTT. Translating gives CASSLYRGPFGQPQHF.

The chain carries TRBV19 and TRBJ1-4; 7 bases line up with TRBD1. V lost 5 bases, J lost 6 bases, and 3 bases stayed unmatched. This CDR3 is 13 amino acids long. CDR1 and CDR2 from the germline V gene are LNHDA and SQIVND (reference sequence). CDR3 in DNA: TGTGCCAGTAGTCCGGGGACAGATGAAAAACTGTTTTTT. Translation gives CASSPGTDEKLFF.

The J gene is TRBJ2-5, the V gene TRBV7-8, with a possible D match to TRBD1 (5 bases). Trimming took 4 bases from V and 2 from J, leaving 11 bases between them. This CDR3 has 14 residues. Germline loops: CDR1 SGHVS, CDR2 FQNEAQ. This CDR3 reads CASSSRKGQETQYF. The CDR3, as DNA: TGTGCCAGCAGCTCCCGGAAGGGGCAAGAGACCCAGTACTTC.

This chain links TRBV11-2 with TRBJ1-1; TRBD1 might be the D (6 bases). Germline loops: CDR1 SGHAT, CDR2 FQNNGV. The CDR3 is made up of 11 amino acids. Trimming pared 5 bases from V and 14 bases from J, leaving 15 bases between. CDR3 nucleotides: TGTGCCAGCAGCGAAAGGGGGGGTTTATTCTTT. Translation gives CASSERGGLFF.

This rearrangement joins TRBV2 to TRBJ2-7; tentatively, D is TRBD2 (5 bases). Germline V lookup: CDR1 SNHLY, CDR2 FYNNEI. CDR3 size: 14 residues. V gave up 5 bases and J gave up 0 bases, with 11 bases separating them. The CDR3 is CASSLTRNSYEQYF. The CDR3 bases are TGTGCCAGCAGTTTAACTAGAAACTCCTACGAGCAGTACTTC.

The rearrangement joins TRBV27 to TRBJ2-2; 9 nucleotides align to TRBD1. The CDR3 runs to 16 residues. The V segment lost 6 bases and the J segment 4 bases; nucleotides outside the gene matches: 9. Germline V gene sequence: CDR1 MNHEY, CDR2 SMNVEV (reference sequence). In nucleotides, the CDR3 is TGTGCCAGCAGCAGGACAGGGGTTCGGCGCACCGGGGAGCTGTTTTTT. Translated: CASSRTGVRRTGELFF.